This TCR beta chain stems from a study of T-cell reconstitution after alpha-beta-depleted transplantation in children. The CDR3 consists of 13 residues. V dropped 4 bases and J dropped 0 bases, with 6 bases sitting between them. Germline CDR1 SQVTM, CDR2 ANQGSEA. This clonotype was observed a handful of times. Its matching antigen is unknown. Using unique molecular identifiers, the investigators prepared the TCRbeta library. TCRdb reprocessed the PCR reads with MiXCR, giving one entry per CDR3 protein. The sample gives about 420,000 distinct CDR3 sequences, around 15% of which show up once; under 30% is in the top ten. Study results and limitations: The study reportedly traced alpha-beta T cells about two months after transplant to several hundred expanded graft clones.

The origin of this receptor is a boy in the first two years of life who had a stem cell transplant for Wiskott-Aldrich syndrome, so the T cells may come from the graft donor. The rearrangement joins TRBV29-1 to TRBJ1-4, with D unresolved. This specimen was PBMCs, mostly from graft donor cells, taken 360 days after TCRalphabeta/CD19-depleted stem cell transplant. The CDR3 DNA is TGCAGCGTTGGCAGGTCAACTAATGAAAAACTGTTTTTT. This encodes CSVGRSTNEKLFF.